Listed here are 17 T cell receptor beta chains from one sample, sequenced in a study of patients and donors after allogeneic stem cell transplantation. In TCRdb, the RT-PCR reads were re-called with MiXCR into one record per CDR3 protein. The sample yields 110,000 or so distinct CDR3 sequences, over 30% seen once. Sequencing was carried out using blood, either unsorted or a sorted T cell fraction (not recorded which). Receptor source: a human donor who was either an allogeneic HSCT recipient or a stem cell or donor lymphocyte infusion donor (not recorded which). It is not recorded whose cells these are; they may come from a transplant donor.

The sample holds one count of this clonotype. The rearrangement uses TRBV4-2 and TRBJ2-7; 7 nucleotides agree with TRBD2. J lost 3 bases, V lost 0 bases, and 11 bases had no gene match. CDR3 size: 17 residues. Germline lookup yields CDR1 LGHNA and CDR2 YNFKEQ. As DNA, the CDR3 is TGTGCCAGCAGCCAAGAGTTTTGGAGGGACTATGACTACGAGCAGTACTTC. Its protein product is CASSQEFWRDYDYEQYF.

The CDR3 DNA reads TGTGCCAGCAGTTTAACGGGGGGCGCAGATACGCAGTATTTT. This gives the protein CASSLTGGADTQYF. This sequence joins TRBV12-3 or TRBV12-4 and TRBJ2-3; the D gene is possibly TRBD2 (7 bases). Deletions cut 2 bases from V and 4 bases from J, with 10 bases between. This CDR3 comprises 14 residues.

The V call is TRBV3-1, the J call TRBJ1-2, with D perhaps TRBD1 (5 bases). Germline V gene lookup returns CDR1 LGHDT and CDR2 YNNKEL (reference sequence). The ends were cut back, 4 bases at V and 0 bases at J, with 12 bases in the middle. The CDR3 spans 15 residues. For the CDR3, the DNA is TGTGCCAGCAGCCGCTATGGGGGTCCTAACTATGGCTACACCTTC. The encoded protein is CASSRYGGPNYGYTF.

This clonotype appeared a few times. This chain uses TRBV20-1 with TRBJ1-2; 7 bases are shared with TRBD1. Germline V gene data show CDR1 as DFQATT and CDR2 as SNEGSKA (reference sequence). CDR3 length: 12 amino acids. After removal of 5 bases from V and 5 bases from J, the junction contained 5 bases not matched to a gene. CDR3 region: CSAPQGRYGYTF. CDR3 DNA: TGCAGTGCTCCACAGGGGCGGTATGGCTACACCTTC.

This clonotype was counted a few times. The chain combines TRBV29-1 with TRBJ2-1; D is tentatively TRBD1 or TRBD2 (5 bases each). The V end was cut by 4 bases, the J end by 0 bases, with 16 bases between. From germline, CDR1 is SQVTM and CDR2 ANQGSEA. There are 16 residues in the CDR3. The CDR3 DNA is TGCAGCGTTGGGGGTATAGTGAGGGGCTCCTACAATGAGCAGTTCTTC. It translates to CSVGGIVRGSYNEQFF.

CDR3: CASSRSRNGESYGYTF. CDR3 in DNA: TGCGCCAGCAGCCGATCAAGAAACGGGGAGTCCTATGGCTACACCTTC. This chain links TRBV4-3 with TRBJ1-2; D uncertain. V dropped 4 bases and J dropped 4 bases, with 19 bases sitting between them. The CDR3 totals 16 residues. Germline CDR1 is LGHNA and CDR2 is YSLEER.

J is TRBJ2-3 and V is TRBV20-1; TRBD2 is a possible D gene (6 bases). The CDR3 is 14 amino acids. Germline CDR1 reads DFQATT; CDR2 reads SNEGSKA (reference sequence). V was trimmed by 6 bases and J by 0 bases, leaving 13 bases between them. The CDR3 loop reads CSAYLATSTDTQYF. CDR3 DNA sequence: TGCAGTGCGTATCTAGCGACTAGCACAGATACGCAGTATTTT.

The table lists this clonotype with a few counts. V usage is TRBV7-9 and J usage is TRBJ1-4; D is unresolved. V shed 5 bases and J shed 7 bases, with 8 bases lying between them. The germline V gene encodes CDR1 SEHNR and CDR2 FQNEAQ (reference sequence). The CDR3 totals 12 residues. CDR3: CASSPGVEKLFF. CDR3 sequence (DNA): TGTGCCAGCAGCCCCGGGGTTGAAAAACTGTTTTTT.

The chain combines TRBV4-3 with TRBJ1-5; a weak D match, TRBD1 (5 bases). Trimming left V 0 bases short and J 0 bases short, with 12 bases between. CDR1 is LGHNA, CDR2 YSLEER, per germline. The CDR3 totals 17 residues. The CDR3 here is CASSQEGEGHSNQPQHF. The CDR3 DNA is TGCGCCAGCAGCCAAGAAGGGGAAGGACATAGCAATCAGCCCCAGCATTTT.

The CDR3 region is CASSFDRGNYNEQFF. The CDR3 DNA reads TGTGCCAGCAGCTTCGACAGGGGGAATTACAATGAGCAGTTCTTC. The chain uses TRBV7-2 and TRBJ2-1, with TRBD1 matching 9 bases. The CDR3 is 15 residues long. The germline V gene encodes CDR1 SGHTA and CDR2 FQGNSA. With 3 bases clipped from V and 4 bases from J, the junction kept 4 bases outside the gene matches.

The chain recombines TRBV28 with TRBJ1-2; D not certain. V was pared by 6 bases and J by 4 bases, with 18 bases between. CDR3 length: 15 amino acids. The germline CDR1 and CDR2 sequences are MDHEN and SYDVKM. The CDR3 here is CASSNQRYTSYGYTF. The CDR3 coding sequence is TGTGCCAGCAGCAATCAGCGGTACACCTCCTATGGCTACACCTTC.

The chain combines TRBV27 with TRBJ2-2, with 12 bases aligning to TRBD2. Per germline, CDR1 MNHEY and CDR2 SMNVEV (reference sequence). V gave up 8 bases and J gave up 3 bases; unmatched junction bases: 4. The CDR3 is 15 amino acids. CDR3 amino acids: CASSGLAGHTGELFF. Here the CDR3 DNA reads TGTGCCAGCTCTGGACTAGCGGGACACACCGGGGAGCTGTTTTTT.

The rearrangement links TRBV6-2 or TRBV6-3 to TRBJ1-5; D is unresolved. The germline gives CDR1 MNHEY, CDR2 SVGEGT. Trimming shortened V by 6 bases and J by 3 bases, and 15 bases separated the two germline ends. The CDR3 sequence is 15 residues long. The chain's CDR3 is CASSRWAWTNQPQHF. The CDR3 coding sequence is TGTGCCAGCAGCCGCTGGGCGTGGACCAATCAGCCCCAGCATTTT.

V usage is TRBV15 and J usage is TRBJ2-7, with D perhaps matching TRBD1 or TRBD2 (5 bases each). The V gene lost 3 bases and the J gene lost 4 bases, with 10 bases spanning the gap. Germline V lookup: CDR1 LNHNV, CDR2 YYDKDF (reference sequence). The CDR3 covers 13 residues. The CDR3 loop reads CATSSERGYEQYF. Here the CDR3 DNA reads TGTGCCACCAGCAGCGAGAGGGGTTACGAGCAGTACTTC.

Written as DNA, the CDR3 is TGTGCCAGCAGGCCCGACAGGGACGGCACCGGGGAGCTGTTTTTT. Its translation: CASRPDRDGTGELFF. The rearrangement uses TRBV6-5 and TRBJ2-2; 7 nucleotides agree with TRBD1. This CDR3 contains 15 residues. Trimming at V came to 6 bases and at J to 4 bases, leaving 8 bases not matched to a gene. Germline CDR1 reads MNHEY; CDR2 reads SVGAGI.

This clonotype was seen a few times. V usage is TRBV20-1 and J usage is TRBJ2-1; 11 nucleotides align to TRBD2. The CDR3 consists of 12 residues. Germline V gene lookup returns CDR1 DFQATT and CDR2 SNEGSKA (reference sequence). The J segment lost 9 bases and the V segment lost 6 bases, leaving 4 bases of the junction unmatched. The CDR3: CSAGTSGSEQFF. CDR3 coding DNA: TGCAGTGCCGGGACTAGCGGTAGTGAGCAGTTCTTC.

This clonotype was observed a handful of times. The chain joins TRBV2 to TRBJ1-1; D remains unclear. This CDR3 has 12 amino acids. Germline CDR1 reads SNHLY; CDR2 reads FYNNEI. V shed 6 bases and J shed 8 bases, with 13 bases lying between them. CDR3 in amino acids: CASRILLDEAFF. As DNA, the CDR3 is TGTGCCAGCAGAATATTGTTGGACGAAGCTTTCTTT.